This entry lists 21 T cell receptor beta chains sequenced from one sample in a study of T cell responses to AZD1222 COVID-19 vaccine. Method: immunoSEQ multiplex PCR; TCRdb's copy keeps in-frame clones and lacks some. The sample lists around 94,000 clones, about 86% occurring once. Sequenced material: peripheral blood, taken on day 0 of AZD1222 vaccination. These receptors all come from an adult in good health.

This chain links TRBV7-9 with TRBJ1-6; TRBD1 might be the D (5 bases). The CDR3 covers 16 residues. V lost 5 bases and J lost 10, with 21 bases in between. The germline V gene encodes CDR1 SEHNR and CDR2 FQNEAQ (reference sequence). The CDR3 protein is CASSDSGGFAYSPLHF. The CDR3 DNA reads TGTGCCAGCAGCGACAGTGGTGGGTTTGCATACTCACCCCTCCACTTT.

The chain links TRBV7-6 to TRBJ2-1, with D unresolved. Per germline, CDR1 SGHVS and CDR2 FNYEAQ. Trimming removed 5 bases at V and 0 bases at J, with 17 bases between. CDR3 length: 17 residues. The CDR3 DNA is TGTGCCAGCAGCGAGAAGTCAGGCCTAAGCTCCTACAATGAGCAGTTCTTC. It specifies CASSEKSGLSSYNEQFF.

This chain joins TRBV5-1 and TRBJ2-1, with 12 bases matching TRBD2. V lost 5 bases, J lost 8 bases, and 8 bases stayed unmatched. Germline values: CDR1 SGHRS, CDR2 YFSETQ. The CDR3 contains 15 residues. The CDR3, as DNA: TGCGCCAGCAGAGAACTAGCGGGAGGCTGGGATGAGCAGTTCTTC. Its protein is CASRELAGGWDEQFF.

The V call is TRBV9, the J call TRBJ2-1; D is undetermined. The V end was cut by 4 bases, the J end by 5 bases, with 10 bases between. CDR3 length: 13 residues. Germline V CDR1 and CDR2: SGDLS, YYNGEE. The CDR3 DNA is TGTGCCAGCAGCTTAACCACCAACAATGAGCAGTTCTTC. This translates into CASSLTTNNEQFF.

The chain is built from TRBV29-1 and TRBJ1-1, with D tentatively TRBD1 (5 bases). V lost 4 bases and J lost 5, with 17 bases in between. Germline CDR1 is SQVTM and CDR2 is ANQGSEA. This CDR3 comprises 14 residues. This CDR3 is CSVVGGRGTTEAFF. The CDR3 nucleotides read TGCAGCGTTGTTGGGGGACGGGGGACGACTGAAGCTTTCTTT.

The chain joins TRBV5-4 to TRBJ2-2; D gene ambiguous. The CDR3 contains 15 residues. The germline V gene has CDR1 SGHNT and CDR2 YYREEE (reference sequence). Trimming took off 4 bases at V and 6 bases at J, with 16 bases between the two ends. CDR3 nucleotides: TGTGCCAGCAGCGCGGACCCAACGGGCGCCGGGGAGCTGTTTTTT. Protein product: CASSADPTGAGELFF.

A single count supports this clone. V gene TRBV7-2 combines with J gene TRBJ2-1; D possibly uses TRBD1 or TRBD2 (6 bases each). The CDR3 loop spans 15 amino acids. V was cut by 3 bases and J by 2 bases, with 11 bases left in between. Germline values: CDR1 SGHTA, CDR2 FQGNSA. The CDR3 loop reads CASSLGGPPYNEQFF. As DNA, the CDR3 is TGTGCCAGCAGCTTGGGGGGCCCGCCCTACAATGAGCAGTTCTTC.

The chain joins TRBV6-5 to TRBJ2-1; 8 bases match TRBD2. Germline CDR1 reads MNHEY; CDR2 reads SVGAGI. J was trimmed by 8 bases and V by 6 bases; bases with no gene match: 12. This CDR3 is 15 amino acids long. CDR3 sequence: CASSINGRALDEQFF. Here the CDR3 DNA reads TGTGCCAGCAGCATAAACGGGAGGGCCTTAGATGAGCAGTTCTTC.

This clone has only a few counts. This chain connects TRBV19 to TRBJ1-5, with a tentative D call TRBD1 (5 bases). Trimming removed 8 bases at V and 9 bases at J, with 14 bases between. The germline V gene encodes CDR1 LNHDA and CDR2 SQIVND (reference sequence). CDR3 length equals 12 residues. The CDR3 bases are TGTGCCAGTGGATGGGGGGATCGGCCCCAGCATTTT. Translating it yields CASGWGDRPQHF.

The chain joins TRBV11-1 to TRBJ2-1, with TRBD2 matching over 10 bases. The V and J ends lost 2 bases and 7 bases, in that order; junction bases with no gene match: 2. CDR3 length equals 14 residues. In germline, CDR1 is SGHAT, CDR2 FQDESV (reference sequence). CDR3 sequence reads: CASSLKAGGNEQFF. The DNA of the CDR3 is TGTGCCAGCAGCTTAAAAGCGGGGGGGAATGAGCAGTTCTTC.

The CDR3 here is CASSAGTGPWQYF. The CDR3, as DNA: TGCGCCAGCAGCGCCGGGACAGGTCCTTGGCAGTACTTC. V gene TRBV5-1 combines with J gene TRBJ2-7, with TRBD1 matching over 8 bases. The trim removed 4 bases at V and 9 bases at J, leaving 9 bases unmatched. CDR1 is SGHRS, CDR2 YFSETQ, per germline. This CDR3 has 13 residues.

The chain is built from TRBV5-5 and TRBJ1-3; 9 bases agree with TRBD1. This CDR3 is 17 amino acids long. Trimming cost V 0 bases and J 3 bases; bases outside gene matches: 7. Germline values: CDR1 SGHKS, CDR2 YYEKEE (reference sequence). CDR3: CASSLVGGTGSGNTIYF. The CDR3, as DNA: TGTGCCAGCAGCTTGGTCGGCGGGACAGGGAGTGGAAACACCATATATTTT.

The CDR3 DNA is TGTGCCAGCAGCCGCGCCATTGGTGGCGTAGAGACCCAGTACTTC. The encoded protein is CASSRAIGGVETQYF. V and J are TRBV7-9 and TRBJ2-5; D remains unclear. The V and J ends lost 5 bases and 4 bases respectively, with 17 bases between them. The CDR3 loop spans 15 amino acids. Germline CDR1 SEHNR, CDR2 FQNEAQ (reference sequence).

The CDR3 protein is CATSDFGATQYF. The DNA of the CDR3 is TGTGCCACCAGTGATTTCGGTGCGACCCAGTACTTC. The V call is TRBV24-1, the J call TRBJ2-5; D gene unclear. The CDR3 length is 12 residues. Germline loops: CDR1 KGHDR, CDR2 SFDVKD. The V end was cut by 1 base, the J end by 7 bases, with 6 bases between.

The V call is TRBV24-1, the J call TRBJ2-1; the D is unclear. This CDR3 is built from 15 residues. V dropped 3 bases and J dropped 0 bases, with 8 bases sitting between them. CDR1 and CDR2 (germline): KGHDR, SFDVKD. The CDR3 sequence: CATSDDGSSYNEQFF. Here the CDR3 DNA reads TGTGCCACCAGTGATGACGGAAGCTCCTACAATGAGCAGTTCTTC.

The chain carries TRBV3-1 (or the pseudogene TRBV3-2) and TRBJ2-1; a weak D match, TRBD2 (6 bases). V lost 7 bases and J lost 8, with 15 bases in between. Germline V lookup: CDR1 LGHDT, CDR2 YNNKEL (reference sequence). The CDR3 length is 13 residues. The CDR3 loop reads CASNGDGGDEQFF. The CDR3 bases are TGTGCCAGCAACGGGGACGGAGGGGATGAGCAGTTCTTC.

The gene calls are TRBV2 and TRBJ2-7; 7 bases match TRBD2. After removal of 4 bases from V and 4 bases from J, the junction contained 1 base not matched to a gene. Germline V gives CDR1 SNHLY, CDR2 FYNNEI. The CDR3 has 12 amino acids. CDR3 sequence (DNA): TGTGCCAGCAGTGTGGGGGGGTACGAGCAGTACTTC. It translates to CASSVGGYEQYF.

The J gene is TRBJ2-3, the V gene TRBV6-5, with D possibly being TRBD2 (6 bases). The CDR3 loop spans 15 amino acids. CDR1 is MNHEY and CDR2 is SVGAGI in the germline V gene. V was shortened by 2 bases and J by 2 bases, with 11 bases between the two germline ends. In DNA, the CDR3 is TGTGCCAGCAGTTACACGGGGGTTCCCACAGATACGCAGTATTTT. This encodes CASSYTGVPTDTQYF.

V gene TRBV30 combines with J gene TRBJ1-6; D not certain. CDR1 is GTSNPN and CDR2 is SVGIG in the germline V gene (reference sequence). The CDR3 runs 13 residues. The V gene lost 0 bases and the J gene lost 7 bases, with 7 bases spanning the gap. The CDR3 bases are TGTGCCTGGAGTGTTGGCAGCAATTCACCCCTCCACTTT. This gives the protein CAWSVGSNSPLHF.

Only a few counts were recorded for this clone. This chain joins TRBV5-6 and TRBJ2-2; unclear D gene. The CDR3 consists of 16 residues. The germline CDR1 and CDR2 sequences are SGHDT and YYEEEE. Trimming took 3 bases from V and 0 from J, leaving 12 bases between them. Here the CDR3 DNA reads TGTGCCAGCAGCTCTATAGTCACCACGAACACCGGGGAGCTGTTTTTT. This gives the protein CASSSIVTTNTGELFF.

The chain uses TRBV19 and TRBJ2-7; D is possibly TRBD2 (6 bases). V shed 3 bases and J shed 4 bases, with 13 bases lying between them. From germline, CDR1 is LNHDA and CDR2 SQIVND (reference sequence). This CDR3 comprises 14 residues. CDR3 sequence: CASSIQGGRYEQYF. The CDR3 nucleotides are TGTGCCAGTAGTATCCAGGGAGGAAGGTACGAGCAGTACTTC.